This TCR beta chain is drawn from a study of monozygotic twins with inflammatory bowel disease. TCRdb derives one entry per CDR3 protein from the 5' RACE reads, leaving out DNA. The sample table includes 300,000 to 400,000 distinct CDR3 sequences. The study, taken as a whole, reports: Other individuals had fewer clonotypes in common with IBD patients than with healthy twins, especially with disease activity.

Germline V gene sequence: CDR1 SGHAT, CDR2 FQNNGV. This CDR3 is 11 amino acids long. Of note for this clonotype: Its antigen is not identified.

The clonotype comes from a human donor with ulcerative colitis or Crohn's disease, or a healthy co-twin of an affected twin (not recorded which). The source material was blood. The chain carries TRBV11-2 and TRBJ2-5. This chain's CDR3 is CANVMGETQYF.